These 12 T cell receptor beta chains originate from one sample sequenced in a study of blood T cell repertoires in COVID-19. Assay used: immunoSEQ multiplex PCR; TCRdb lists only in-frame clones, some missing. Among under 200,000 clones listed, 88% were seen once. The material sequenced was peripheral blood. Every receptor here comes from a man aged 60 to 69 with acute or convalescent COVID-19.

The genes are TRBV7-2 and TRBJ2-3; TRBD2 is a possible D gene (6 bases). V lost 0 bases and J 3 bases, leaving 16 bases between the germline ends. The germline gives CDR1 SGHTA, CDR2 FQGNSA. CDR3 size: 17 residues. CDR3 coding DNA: TGTGCCAGCAGCTTAGCGCGGAGGAGGGGAGGAACAGATACGCAGTATTTT. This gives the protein CASSLARRRGGTDTQYF.

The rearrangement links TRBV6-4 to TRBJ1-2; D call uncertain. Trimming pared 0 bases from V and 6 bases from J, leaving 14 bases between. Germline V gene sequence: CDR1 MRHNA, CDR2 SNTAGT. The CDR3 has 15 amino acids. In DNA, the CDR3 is TGTGCCAGCAGTGACTCCGGCGGGATCGCGGATGGCTACACCTTC. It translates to CASSDSGGIADGYTF.

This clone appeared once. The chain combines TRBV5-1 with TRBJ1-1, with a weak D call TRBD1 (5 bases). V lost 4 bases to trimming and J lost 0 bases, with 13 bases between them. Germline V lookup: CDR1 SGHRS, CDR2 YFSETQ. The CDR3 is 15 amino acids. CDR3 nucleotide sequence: TGCGCCAGCAGCGGTAACCCAGGGATGAACACTGAAGCTTTCTTT. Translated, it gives CASSGNPGMNTEAFF.

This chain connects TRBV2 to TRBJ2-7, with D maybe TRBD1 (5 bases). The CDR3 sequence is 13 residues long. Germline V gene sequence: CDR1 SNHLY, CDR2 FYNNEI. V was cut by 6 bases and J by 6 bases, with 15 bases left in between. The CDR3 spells CASRRTGEVEQYV. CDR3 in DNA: TGTGCCAGCAGGAGAACAGGTGAGGTCGAGCAGTACGTC.

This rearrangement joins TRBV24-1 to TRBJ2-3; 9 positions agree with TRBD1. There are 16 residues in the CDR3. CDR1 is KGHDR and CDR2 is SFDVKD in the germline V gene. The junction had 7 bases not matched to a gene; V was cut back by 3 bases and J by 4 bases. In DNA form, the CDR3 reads TGTGCCACCAGTGATGCCGGGACAGGGTTTTCAGATACGCAGTATTTT. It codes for CATSDAGTGFSDTQYF.

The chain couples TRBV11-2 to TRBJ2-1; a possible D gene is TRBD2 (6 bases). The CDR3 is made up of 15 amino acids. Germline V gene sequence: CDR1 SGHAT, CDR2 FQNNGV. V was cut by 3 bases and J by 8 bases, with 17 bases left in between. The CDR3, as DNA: TGTGCCAGCAGCTTCGATGGGACTGCCCTCGATGAGCAGTTCTTC. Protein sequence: CASSFDGTALDEQFF.

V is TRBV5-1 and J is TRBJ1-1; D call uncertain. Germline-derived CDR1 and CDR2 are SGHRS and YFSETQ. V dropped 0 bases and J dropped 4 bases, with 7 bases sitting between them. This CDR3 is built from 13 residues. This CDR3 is CASSLAPRTEAFF. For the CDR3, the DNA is TGCGCCAGCAGCTTGGCCCCCCGCACTGAAGCTTTCTTT.

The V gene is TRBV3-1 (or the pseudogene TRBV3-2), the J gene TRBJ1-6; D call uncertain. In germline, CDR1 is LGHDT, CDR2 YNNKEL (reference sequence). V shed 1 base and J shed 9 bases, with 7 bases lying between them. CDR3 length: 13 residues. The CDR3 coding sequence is TGTGCCAGCAGCCAAGTAATATTTTCACCCCTCCACTTT. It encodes CASSQVIFSPLHF.

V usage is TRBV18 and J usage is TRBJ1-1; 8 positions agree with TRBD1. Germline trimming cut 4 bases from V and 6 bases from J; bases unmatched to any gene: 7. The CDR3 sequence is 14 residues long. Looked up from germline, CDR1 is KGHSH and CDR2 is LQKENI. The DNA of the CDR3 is TGTGCCAGCTCACGAGTACAGGGGGTCGCTGAAGCTTTCTTT. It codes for CASSRVQGVAEAFF. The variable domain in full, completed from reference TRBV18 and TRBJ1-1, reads NAGVMQNPRHLVRRRGQEARLRCSPMKGHSHVYWYRQLPEEGLKFMVYLQKENIIDESGMPKERFSAEFPKEGPSILRIQQVVRGDSAAYFCASSRVQGVAEAFFGQGTRLTVV.

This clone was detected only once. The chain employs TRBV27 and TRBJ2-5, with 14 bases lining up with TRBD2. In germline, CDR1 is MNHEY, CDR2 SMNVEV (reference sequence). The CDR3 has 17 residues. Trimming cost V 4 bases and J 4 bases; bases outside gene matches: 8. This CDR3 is CASSSSGLAGVGETQYF. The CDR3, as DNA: TGTGCCAGCAGTTCCTCGGGACTAGCGGGAGTAGGAGAGACCCAGTACTTC.

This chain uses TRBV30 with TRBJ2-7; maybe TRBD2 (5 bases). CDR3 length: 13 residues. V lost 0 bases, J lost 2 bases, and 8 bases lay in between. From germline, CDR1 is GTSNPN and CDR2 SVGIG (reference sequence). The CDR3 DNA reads TGTGCCTGGAGTGTCGGGATAGCCTACGAGCAGTACTTC. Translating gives CAWSVGIAYEQYF. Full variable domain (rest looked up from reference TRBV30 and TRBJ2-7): SQTIHQWPATLVQPVGSPLSLECTVEGTSNPNLYWYRQAAGRGLQLLFYSVGIGQISSEVPQNLSASRPQDRQFILSSKKLLLSDSGFYLCAWSVGIAYEQYFGPGTRLTVT.

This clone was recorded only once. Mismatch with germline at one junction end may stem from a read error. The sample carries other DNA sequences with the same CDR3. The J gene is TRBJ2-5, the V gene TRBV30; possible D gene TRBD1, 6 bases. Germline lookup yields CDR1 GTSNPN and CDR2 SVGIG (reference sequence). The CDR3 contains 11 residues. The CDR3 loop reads CAWTDQETQYF. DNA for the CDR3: TGTGCTTGGACAGATCAAGAGACCCAGTACTTC.